A selection of T cell receptor beta chains follows, all from one sample in a study of glioma-infiltrating T cells. TCRdb re-called the multiplex PCR reads with MiXCR, one entry per CDR3 protein. The sample contains some 150,000 distinct CDR3 sequences, 39% of which appear only once. Specimen: glioma tissue, nonneoplastic brain tissue, or PBMCs (not recorded which). The receptor set was obtained from a human donor with low-grade glioma or glioblastoma, undergoing nonglioma brain surgery, or in good health (not recorded which). The CDR3 runs from the conserved cysteine through the conserved F or W. The D gene is left open where the match is weak. Rows give clone size only sometimes, using once, few, many, or a class for an expanded clone.

size: few
J: TRBJ2-1
D: TRBD2
V: TRBV7-9
DNA: TGTGCCAGCAGCCCCAGAGCTAGCGGGAGCTACAATGAGCAGTTCTTC
CDR3: CASSPRASGSYNEQFF

size: .
J: TRBJ1-6
D: .
V: TRBV6-6
DNA: TGTGCCAGCAGTTACTCTGAAGTAGTCTATTCACCCCTCCACTTT
CDR3: CASSYSEVVYSPLHF

size: few
J: TRBJ2-1
D: TRBD2
V: TRBV7-9
DNA: TGTGCCAGCAGCTTATGGGGAACTAGCGGGGGAATAACCTACAATGAGCAGTTCTTC
CDR3: CASSLWGTSGGITYNEQFF

size: .
J: TRBJ2-7
D: .
V: TRBV18
DNA: TGTGCCAGCTCACACCGGGAACAGCACTACGAGCAGTACTTC
CDR3: CASSHREQHYEQYF

size: .
J: TRBJ1-1
D: .
V: TRBV6-1
DNA: TGTGCCAGCAGTCCTGACAGGATTTCCACTGAAGCTTTCTTT
CDR3: CASSPDRISTEAFF

size: .
J: TRBJ2-7
D: .
V: TRBV29-1
DNA: TGCAGCGCAACCGGGACCCCCCCAAGGTACGAGCAGTACTTC
CDR3: CSATGTPPRYEQYF

size: few
J: TRBJ1-1
D: .
V: TRBV7-2
DNA: TGTGCCAGCAGGCACGGGGCATTGAACACTGAAGCTTTCTTT
CDR3: CASRHGALNTEAFF

size: few
J: TRBJ2-7
D: .
V: TRBV6-1
DNA: TGTGCCAGCACCCAGGGGTCCGAGCAGTACTTC
CDR3: CASTQGSEQYF

size: few
J: TRBJ1-1
D: .
V: TRBV4-2
DNA: TGTGCCAGCAGCCAAGAGTCCCTCGCGGACACTGAAGCTTTCTTT
CDR3: CASSQESLADTEAFF

size: few
J: TRBJ1-1
D: .
V: TRBV6-1
DNA: TGTGCCAGCAGTGTATGGGGGGGGAACACTGAAGCTTTCTTT
CDR3: CASSVWGGNTEAFF

size: many
J: TRBJ1-5
D: .
V: TRBV20-1
DNA: TGCAGTGCCATACAGGGAGATCAGCCCCAGCATTTT
CDR3: CSAIQGDQPQHF

size: few
J: TRBJ1-1
D: .
V: TRBV2
DNA: TGTGCCAGCAGTGAAACAGGGCTTGGGTGGGCTGAAGCTTTCTTT
CDR3: CASSETGLGWAEAFF

size: .
J: TRBJ2-3
D: .
V: TRBV5-1
DNA: TGCGCCAGCAGCCCACTATATTCAGATACGCAGTATTTT
CDR3: CASSPLYSDTQYF

size: many
J: TRBJ2-1
D: .
V: TRBV20-1
DNA: TGCAGTGCCAAGAGCCAGCTGAATGAGCAGTTCTTC
CDR3: CSAKSQLNEQFF

size: many
J: TRBJ2-2
D: .
V: TRBV6-1
DNA: TGTGCCTCCGCACCATCTAGCACCGGGGAGCTGTTTTTT
CDR3: CASAPSSTGELFF

size: few
J: TRBJ1-2
D: .
V: TRBV20-1
DNA: TGCAGTGCTAGAGCACCGGACGGCTATGGCTACACCTTC
CDR3: CSARAPDGYGYTF

size: few
J: TRBJ2-1
D: TRBD1
V: TRBV6-2/TRBV6-3
DNA: TGTGCCAGCAGTTGGGACAGGGGCGATATTTTTTACAATGAGCAGTTCTTC
CDR3: CASSWDRGDIFYNEQFF

size: many
J: TRBJ1-1
D: .
V: TRBV6-6
DNA: TGTGCCAGCAGTTACAGGGGAGTTGGCACTGAAGCTTTCTTT
CDR3: CASSYRGVGTEAFF

size: few
J: TRBJ2-1
D: TRBD2
V: TRBV6-1
DNA: TGTGCCAGCGTGACTAGCGGGAGGCCGTATGAGCAGTTCTTC
CDR3: CASVTSGRPYEQFF

size: .
J: TRBJ2-7
D: TRBD1
V: TRBV25-1
DNA: TGTGCCAGCAGCGGGGACAGGGATGGGGACGAGCAGTACTTC
CDR3: CASSGDRDGDEQYF

size: .
J: TRBJ1-2
D: .
V: TRBV5-1
DNA: TGCGCCAGCAGCTTGGAGGCGGATAACTATGGCTACACCTTC
CDR3: CASSLEADNYGYTF

size: .
J: TRBJ2-1
D: TRBD2
V: TRBV7-3
DNA: TGTGCCAGCAGCTTAGGTCTAGCGGGGAACAATGAGCAGTTCTTC
CDR3: CASSLGLAGNNEQFF

size: .
J: TRBJ2-3
D: .
V: TRBV7-8
DNA: TGTGCCAGCAGCACCGCCCCACTCACAGATACGCAGTATTTT
CDR3: CASSTAPLTDTQYF

size: .
J: TRBJ2-7
D: .
V: TRBV20-1
DNA: TGCAGCGTTGGGCCCGGACAGCCCTCCTACGAGCAGTACTTC
CDR3: CSVGPGQPSYEQYF

size: many
J: TRBJ2-7
D: TRBD1
V: TRBV6-6
DNA: TGTGCCAGCAGTTACAGGATGACAGGGGGATACGAGCAGTACTTC
CDR3: CASSYRMTGGYEQYF

size: .
J: TRBJ1-2
D: .
V: TRBV28
DNA: TGTGCCAGCAATACTAACTATGGCTACACCTTC
CDR3: CASNTNYGYTF

size: few
J: TRBJ2-7
D: TRBD2
V: TRBV28
DNA: TGTGCCAGCATGGAGCTCGCTAGCGGGAGCTCGTACGAGCAGTACTTC
CDR3: CASMELASGSSYEQYF

size: few
J: TRBJ1-1
D: TRBD1
V: TRBV27
DNA: TGTGCCAGCAGTTATGGACAGGTGACTGAAGCTTTCTTT
CDR3: CASSYGQVTEAFF

size: few
J: TRBJ1-3
D: .
V: TRBV12-3/TRBV12-4
DNA: TGTGCCAGCAAAAGGCCCTCTGGAAACACCATATATTTT
CDR3: CASKRPSGNTIYF

size: .
J: TRBJ1-5
D: .
V: TRBV11-2
DNA: TGTGCCAGCAGCTTAGACGGCGGCCCCAATCAGCCCCAGCATTTT
CDR3: CASSLDGGPNQPQHF

size: many
J: TRBJ2-5
D: .
V: TRBV20-1
DNA: TGCAGTGCCGAAATCGGGGGCCGGGAGACCCAGTACTTC
CDR3: CSAEIGGRETQYF

size: few
J: TRBJ2-5
D: .
V: TRBV27
DNA: TGTGCCAGCAGTTTACAGGGTAGGAGGGAGACCCAGTACTTC
CDR3: CASSLQGRRETQYF

size: few
J: TRBJ2-7
D: .
V: TRBV6-6
DNA: TGTGCCAGCAGTTACTCGCGACCCGCCAACGAGCAGTACTTC
CDR3: CASSYSRPANEQYF

size: .
J: TRBJ1-2
D: .
V: TRBV2
DNA: TGTGCCAGCAGTCGGGACACTGGGGATGGCTACACCTTC
CDR3: CASSRDTGDGYTF

size: few
J: TRBJ1-1
D: .
V: TRBV29-1
DNA: TGCAGCGTACTACGTCGGGGCGCCGGCACTGAAGCTTTCTTT
CDR3: CSVLRRGAGTEAFF

size: many
J: TRBJ1-5
D: .
V: TRBV7-9
DNA: TGTGCCAGCAGCTTAGAGTGGGATCAGCCCCAGCATTTT
CDR3: CASSLEWDQPQHF

size: .
J: TRBJ1-3
D: .
V: TRBV6-1
DNA: TGTGCCAGCAGTGAAGCGACGTCCACGCCGGTCACCATATATTTT
CDR3: CASSEATSTPVTIYF

size: .
J: TRBJ1-2
D: .
V: TRBV28
DNA: TGTGCCAGCAGTTTATACGGGGGTAGTAACTATGGCTACACCTTC
CDR3: CASSLYGGSNYGYTF

size: few
J: TRBJ1-6
D: .
V: TRBV6-1
DNA: TGTGCCAGCAGTGAAGTGTCCCGAGAATCACCCCTCCACTTT
CDR3: CASSEVSRESPLHF

size: .
J: TRBJ2-7
D: TRBD1
V: TRBV28
DNA: TGTGCCAGCAGTTCAACCGGGACAGGGGGTTACGAGCAGTACTTC
CDR3: CASSSTGTGGYEQYF

size: .
J: TRBJ2-7
D: TRBD2
V: TRBV12-3/TRBV12-4
DNA: TGTGCCAGCAGTTCACGACTAGCGGAGACCTACGAGCAGTACTTC
CDR3: CASSSRLAETYEQYF